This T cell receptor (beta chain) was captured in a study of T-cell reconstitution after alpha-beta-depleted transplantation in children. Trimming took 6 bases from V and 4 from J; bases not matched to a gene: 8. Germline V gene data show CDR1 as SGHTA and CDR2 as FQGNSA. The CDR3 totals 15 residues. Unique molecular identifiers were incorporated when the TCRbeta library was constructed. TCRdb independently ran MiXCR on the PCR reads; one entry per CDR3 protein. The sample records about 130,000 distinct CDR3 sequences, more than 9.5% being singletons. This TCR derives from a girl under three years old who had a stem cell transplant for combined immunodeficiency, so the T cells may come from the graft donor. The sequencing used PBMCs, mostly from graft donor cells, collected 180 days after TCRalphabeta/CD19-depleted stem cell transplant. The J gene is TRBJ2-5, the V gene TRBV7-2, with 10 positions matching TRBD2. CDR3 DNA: TGTGCCAGCAGAGCGTTTAGCGGGGGGCCAGAGACCCAGTACTTC. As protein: CASRAFSGGPETQYF.